The next 14 T cell receptor beta chains were all read from a single sample in a study of shared clonotypes between healthy human individuals. The method was immunoSEQ multiplex PCR; TCRdb's version includes in-frame clones alone and lacks a portion of them. Of over a million clones listed, more than 75% were seen once; the top ten hold under 0.65%. Sequencing was done on a sample of memory CD4+ T cells from PBMCs. Subset here: CD45RA-negative fraction. The receptor source for this set is a young man in good health. Some clones in this sample may be carry-over from other donors' samples.

This clone came up many times. Other nucleotide sequences in the sample specify the same CDR3. This chain links TRBV29-1 with TRBJ1-5; D is unresolved. V gave up 6 bases and J gave up 2 bases, with 17 bases separating them. Germline V CDR1 and CDR2: SQVTM, ANQGSEA. The CDR3 is 15 residues long. CDR3 bases: TGCAGCGTCGCGGACGGAGTACTGGGCAATCAGCCCCAGCATTTT. The encoded protein is CSVADGVLGNQPQHF.

The genes are TRBV19 and TRBJ1-1; a possible D gene is TRBD1 (5 bases). Germline CDR1 is LNHDA and CDR2 is SQIVND (reference sequence). The ends were cut back, 5 bases at V and 1 base at J, with 14 bases in the middle. This CDR3 contains 15 residues. CDR3 residues: CASSFYGGSNTEAFF. CDR3 in DNA: TGTGCCAGTAGTTTCTACGGGGGGTCGAACACTGAAGCTTTCTTT. The whole variable domain, remainder taken from reference TRBV19 and TRBJ1-1, is DGGITQSPKYLFRKEGQNVTLSCEQNLNHDAMYWYRQDPGQGLRLIYYSQIVNDFQKGDIAEGYSVSREKKESFPLTVTSAQKNPTAFYLCASSFYGGSNTEAFFGQGTRLTVV.

This clone showed up just a few times. The chain carries TRBV2 and TRBJ1-1; tentatively, D is TRBD1 (6 bases). The V and J ends lost 8 bases and 1 base respectively, with 14 bases between them. The germline V gene has CDR1 SNHLY and CDR2 FYNNEI. The CDR3 runs to 14 residues. The CDR3 DNA sequence: TGTGCCAGCCTATTTACAGGGTGGAACACTGAAGCTTTCTTT. This encodes CASLFTGWNTEAFF.

The genes are TRBV2 and TRBJ2-5; 9 nucleotides match TRBD1. The CDR3 has 15 amino acids. Germline V gene sequence: CDR1 SNHLY, CDR2 FYNNEI. The V segment lost 6 bases and the J segment 2 bases; nucleotides outside the gene matches: 7. As DNA, the CDR3 is TGTGCCAGCAGCCCCTGGACAGGGGCACAAGAGACCCAGTACTTC. This codes for CASSPWTGAQETQYF.

Of note for this clone: The same CDR3 also results from other DNA sequences found in this sample. The V call is TRBV5-1, the J call TRBJ1-5; D ambiguous. The CDR3 is made up of 15 amino acids. Trimming removed 0 bases at V and 0 bases at J, with 7 bases between. CDR1 is SGHRS and CDR2 is YFSETQ in the germline V gene. The CDR3 DNA reads as TGCGCCAGCAGCTTGGGCGGGGATAGCAATCAGCCCCAGCATTTT. Its translation is CASSLGGDSNQPQHF.

This clone has a single count. The rearrangement links TRBV2 to TRBJ1-3; D ambiguous. Germline CDR1 reads SNHLY; CDR2 reads FYNNEI. The CDR3 is made up of 14 amino acids. Trimming stripped 6 bases from V and 0 bases from J, with 9 bases between. The CDR3 protein is CASRDWGSGNTIYF. The CDR3 region has the DNA TGTGCCAGCAGGGACTGGGGCTCTGGAAACACCATATATTTT.

This clone was counted a few times. The genes are TRBV20-1 and TRBJ1-1, with no clear D. Germline assignment: CDR1 DFQATT and CDR2 SNEGSKA (reference sequence). With 4 bases removed from V and 6 bases from J, the gap between germline ends came to 6 bases. The CDR3 is 10 amino acids. The CDR3 reads CSATRSEAFF. CDR3 DNA: TGCAGTGCTACCCGGTCTGAAGCTTTCTTT.

The chain carries TRBV7-2 and TRBJ2-2; 16 bases are shared with TRBD2. Germline V lookup: CDR1 SGHTA, CDR2 FQGNSA. V trimming: 5 bases; J trimming: 6 bases; junction bases outside the gene matches: 6. The CDR3 runs to 17 residues. The CDR3 here is CASSPPGLAGGPGELFF. DNA for the CDR3: TGTGCCAGCAGCCCACCGGGACTAGCGGGAGGGCCCGGGGAGCTGTTTTTT.

V is TRBV30 and J is TRBJ1-2; D might be TRBD1 (6 bases). Germline assignment: CDR1 GTSNPN and CDR2 SVGIG (reference sequence). V shed 2 bases and J shed 3 bases, with 10 bases lying between them. The CDR3 length is 13 residues. CDR3 sequence (DNA): TGTGCCTGGAGTCAGGGGTTTGACTATGGCTACACCTTC. It encodes CAWSQGFDYGYTF.

V and J are TRBV7-9 and TRBJ2-5; D is possibly TRBD1 (6 bases). This CDR3 has 11 residues. The V gene's germline CDR1 is SEHNR and CDR2 FQNEAQ (reference sequence). Between the trimmed V and J ends, which lost 3 bases and 8 bases, there was a span of 7 bases. CDR3 nucleotides: TGTGCCAGCAGCTTCAGGGGAACCCAGTACTTC. Its translation: CASSFRGTQYF.

The chain carries TRBV5-1 and TRBJ2-3; 11 bases match TRBD2. Germline V gene lookup returns CDR1 SGHRS and CDR2 YFSETQ. The ends lost 7 bases at V and 6 bases at J; junction bases unmatched: 13. The CDR3 is 16 residues long. Here the CDR3 DNA reads TGCGCCAGCGCCATCACGATAGCGGGAGGGGGCGATACGCAGTATTTT. Translating it yields CASAITIAGGGDTQYF.

The chain uses TRBV27 and TRBJ1-1; D gene ambiguous. The CDR3 consists of 14 residues. V lost 4 bases, J lost 1 base, and 10 bases lay in between. The V gene's germline CDR1 is MNHEY and CDR2 SMNVEV (reference sequence). This CDR3 is CASSSALGNTEAFF. The CDR3 region has the DNA TGTGCCAGCAGTTCCGCCCTGGGGAACACTGAAGCTTTCTTT.

The rearrangement links TRBV15 to TRBJ2-7; D uncertain. Germline-derived CDR1 and CDR2 are LNHNV and YYDKDF (reference sequence). The V and J ends lost 0 bases and 6 bases respectively, with 15 bases between them. This CDR3 has 15 amino acids. The chain's CDR3 is CATSRDGSPLGEQYF. CDR3 in DNA: TGTGCCACCAGCAGAGATGGTAGCCCCTTGGGCGAGCAGTACTTC.

The rearrangement uses TRBV28 and TRBJ1-5, with TRBD1 identical over 8 bases. CDR1 and CDR2 from the germline V gene are MDHEN and SYDVKM. CDR3 length: 21 residues. The V gene end was trimmed by 10 bases and the J gene end by 0 bases; junction bases not matched to a gene: 26. The CDR3: CATKFSEGRDRMFYSNQPQHF. The CDR3 coding sequence is TGTGCCACCAAGTTTTCCGAGGGACGGGACAGGATGTTTTATAGCAATCAGCCCCAGCATTTT.